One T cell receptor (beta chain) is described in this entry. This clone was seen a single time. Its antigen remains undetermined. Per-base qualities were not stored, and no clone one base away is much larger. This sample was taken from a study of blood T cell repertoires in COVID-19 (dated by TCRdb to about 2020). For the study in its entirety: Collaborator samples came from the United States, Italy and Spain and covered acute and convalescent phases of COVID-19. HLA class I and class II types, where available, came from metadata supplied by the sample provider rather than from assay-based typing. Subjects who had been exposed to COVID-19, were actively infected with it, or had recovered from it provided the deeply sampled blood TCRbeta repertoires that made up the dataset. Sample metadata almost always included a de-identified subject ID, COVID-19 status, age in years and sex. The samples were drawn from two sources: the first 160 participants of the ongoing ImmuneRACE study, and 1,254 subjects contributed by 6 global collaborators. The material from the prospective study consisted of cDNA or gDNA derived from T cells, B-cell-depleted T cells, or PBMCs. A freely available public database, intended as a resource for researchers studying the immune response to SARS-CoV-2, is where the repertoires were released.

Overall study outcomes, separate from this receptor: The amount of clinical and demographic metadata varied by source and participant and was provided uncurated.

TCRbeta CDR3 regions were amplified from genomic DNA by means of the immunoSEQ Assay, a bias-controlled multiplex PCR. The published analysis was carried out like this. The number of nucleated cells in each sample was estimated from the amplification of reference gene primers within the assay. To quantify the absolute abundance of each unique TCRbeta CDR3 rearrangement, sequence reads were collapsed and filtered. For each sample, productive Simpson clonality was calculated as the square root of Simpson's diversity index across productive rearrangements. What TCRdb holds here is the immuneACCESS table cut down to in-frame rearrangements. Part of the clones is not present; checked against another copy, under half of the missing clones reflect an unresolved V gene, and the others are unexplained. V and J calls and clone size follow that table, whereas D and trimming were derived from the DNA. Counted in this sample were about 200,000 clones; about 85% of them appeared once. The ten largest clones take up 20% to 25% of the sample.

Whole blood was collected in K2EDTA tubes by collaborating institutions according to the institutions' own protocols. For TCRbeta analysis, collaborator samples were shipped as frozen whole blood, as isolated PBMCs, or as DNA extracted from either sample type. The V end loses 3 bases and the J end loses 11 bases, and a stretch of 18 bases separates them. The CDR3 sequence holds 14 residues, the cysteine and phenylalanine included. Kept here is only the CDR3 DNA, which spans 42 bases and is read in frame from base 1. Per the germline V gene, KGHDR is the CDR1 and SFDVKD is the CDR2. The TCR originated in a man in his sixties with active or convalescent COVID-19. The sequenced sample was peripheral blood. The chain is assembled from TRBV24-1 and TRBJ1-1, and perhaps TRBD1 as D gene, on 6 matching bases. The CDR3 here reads CATSDPRDTERAFF. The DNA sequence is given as TGTGCCACCAGTGATCCCAGGGACACCGAAAGGGCTTTCTTT.